This T cell receptor beta chain emerged from a study of OX40 agonist ivuxolimab in advanced cancers. Background on the study: With a range of roughly 20 to 80, age averaged roughly 60 years, and 65% to 85% were male.

Study results and limitations: Averaging showed that CD8+ T cells had more expanded clones than CD4+ did.

To note about this clone: The antigen remains undetermined.

The CDR3 extends over 14 amino acids. The junction had 4 bases not matched to a gene; V was cut back by 1 base and J by 6 bases. CDR1 LGHNA and CDR2 YSLEER come from the germline V gene. TCRdb's copy holds only in-frame clones and misses some; the assay was immunoSEQ multiplex PCR. Of roughly 49,000 clones listed, more than 75% are singletons. V is TRBV4-3 and J is TRBJ2-3, with 7 bases matching TRBD2. The sequencing here drew on CD4+ or CD8+ T cells sorted from blood, taken in a trial of the OX40 agonist ivuxolimab. The TCR sequence derives from an adult with an advanced solid tumor such as melanoma, head and neck, liver or kidney cancer. CDR3: CASSQGDYMDTQYF. The CDR3 nucleotides are TGCGCCAGCAGCCAAGGGGACTATATGGATACGCAGTATTTT.